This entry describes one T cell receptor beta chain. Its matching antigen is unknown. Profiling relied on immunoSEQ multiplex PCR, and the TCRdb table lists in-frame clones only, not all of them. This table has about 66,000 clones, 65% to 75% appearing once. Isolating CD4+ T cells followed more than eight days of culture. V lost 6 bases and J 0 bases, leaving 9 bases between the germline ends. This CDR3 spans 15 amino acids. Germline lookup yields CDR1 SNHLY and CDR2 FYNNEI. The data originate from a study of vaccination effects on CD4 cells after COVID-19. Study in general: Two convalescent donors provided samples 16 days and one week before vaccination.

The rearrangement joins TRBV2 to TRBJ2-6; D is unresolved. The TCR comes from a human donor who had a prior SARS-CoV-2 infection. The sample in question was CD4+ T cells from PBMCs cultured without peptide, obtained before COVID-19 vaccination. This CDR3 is CASRRYSSGANVLTF. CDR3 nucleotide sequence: TGTGCCAGCAGAAGATACAGCTCTGGGGCCAACGTCCTGACTTTC.